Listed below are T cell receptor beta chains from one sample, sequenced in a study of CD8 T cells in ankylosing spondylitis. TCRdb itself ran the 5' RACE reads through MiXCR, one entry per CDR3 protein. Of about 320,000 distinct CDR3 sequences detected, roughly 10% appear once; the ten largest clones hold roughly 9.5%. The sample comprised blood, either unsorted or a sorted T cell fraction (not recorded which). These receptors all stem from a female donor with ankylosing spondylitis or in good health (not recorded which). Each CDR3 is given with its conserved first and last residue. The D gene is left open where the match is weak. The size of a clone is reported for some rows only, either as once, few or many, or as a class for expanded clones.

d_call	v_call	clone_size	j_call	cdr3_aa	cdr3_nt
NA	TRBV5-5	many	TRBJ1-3	CASSLEGGIVAIYF	TGTGCCAGCAGCTTGGAGGGGGGAATCGTCGCCATATATTTT
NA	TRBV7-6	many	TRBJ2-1	CASSLSGRFLADEQFF	TGTGCCAGCAGCTTAAGTGGCCGGTTTTTAGCTGATGAGCAGTTCTTC
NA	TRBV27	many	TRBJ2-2	CASSRIRTGELFF	TGTGCCAGCAGCCGCATCCGGACCGGGGAGCTGTTTTTT
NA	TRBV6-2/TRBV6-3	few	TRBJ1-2	CASSPDHRIDGYTF	TGTGCCAGCAGTCCCGACCATCGTATCGATGGCTACACCTTC
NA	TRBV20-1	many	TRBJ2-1	CSARPLVEPVYNEQFF	TGCAGTGCTAGACCCCTCGTGGAGCCTGTCTACAATGAGCAGTTCTTC
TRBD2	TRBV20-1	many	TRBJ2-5	CSASPTSGETQYF	TGCAGTGCTAGCCCCACTAGCGGGGAGACCCAGTACTTC
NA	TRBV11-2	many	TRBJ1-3	CASSLEPSNTIYF	TGTGCCAGCAGCTTAGAGCCGTCAAACACCATATATTTT
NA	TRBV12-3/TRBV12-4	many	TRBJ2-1	CASSLTNNEQFF	TGTGCCAGCAGTTTGACGAACAATGAGCAGTTCTTC
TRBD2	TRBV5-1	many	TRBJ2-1	CASSSDELAGIFDEQFF	TGCGCCAGCAGCTCCGACGAATTAGCGGGAATCTTCGATGAGCAGTTCTTC
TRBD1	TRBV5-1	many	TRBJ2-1	CASSLTYRGSYNEQFF	TGCGCCAGCAGCTTGACCTACAGGGGCTCCTACAATGAGCAGTTCTTC
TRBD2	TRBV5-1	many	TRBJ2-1	CASSWSSGGVNEQFF	TGCGCCAGCAGCTGGAGCAGCGGGGGGGTTAATGAGCAGTTCTTC
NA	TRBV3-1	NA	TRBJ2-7	CASSTGNLGYEQYF	TGTGCCAGCAGCACCGGGAATTTGGGCTACGAGCAGTACTTC
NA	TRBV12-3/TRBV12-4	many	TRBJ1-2	CASRGLVWDYGYTF	TGTGCCAGCAGGGGCCTTGTTTGGGACTATGGCTACACCTTC
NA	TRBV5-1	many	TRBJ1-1	CASSLAPRTEAFF	TGCGCCAGCAGCTTAGCGCCGCGCACTGAAGCTTTCTTT
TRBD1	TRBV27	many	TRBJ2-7	CASAPGTEPYEQYF	TGTGCCAGCGCCCCCGGGACAGAGCCCTACGAGCAGTACTTC
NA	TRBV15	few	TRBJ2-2	CATSRERRGKEVFF	TGTGCCACCAGCAGAGAGAGGAGGGGAAAAGAGGTGTTTTTT
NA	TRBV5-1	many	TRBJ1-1	CASSLWLGQNTEAFF	TGCGCCAGCAGCTTGTGGTTGGGACAGAACACTGAAGCTTTCTTT
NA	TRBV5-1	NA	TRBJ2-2	CASSLIDPGGNTGELFF	TGCGCCAGCAGCTTGATCGATCCAGGCGGAAACACCGGGGAGCTGTTTTTT
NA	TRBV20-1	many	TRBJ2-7	CSARPPGSRRTYEQYF	TGCAGTGCTAGACCCCCCGGGTCCCGGCGGACCTACGAGCAGTACTTC
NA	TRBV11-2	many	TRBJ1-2	CASSHRHRQDKQSPNYGYTF	TGTGCCAGCAGCCATAGACACAGACAGGACAAACAGTCTCCTAACTATGGCTACACCTTC
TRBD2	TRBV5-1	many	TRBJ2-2	CASSLRSLAGAGGELFF	TGCGCCAGCTCTCTTAGGTCACTAGCGGGAGCTGGCGGGGAGCTGTTTTTT
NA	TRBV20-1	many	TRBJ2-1	CSAVKEEQFF	TGCAGTGCTGTCAAGGAGGAGCAGTTCTTC
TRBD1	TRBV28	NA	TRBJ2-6	CASRAGGSGANVLTF	TGTGCCAGCAGGGCAGGGGGTTCTGGGGCCAACGTCCTGACTTTC
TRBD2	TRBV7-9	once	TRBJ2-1	CASTPSASGYNEQFF	TGTGCCAGCACCCCGTCGGCTAGCGGCTACAATGAGCAGTTCTTC
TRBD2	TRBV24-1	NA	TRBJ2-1	CATSEGGTYNEQFF	TGTGCCACCAGTGAGGGGGGGACCTACAATGAGCAGTTCTTC
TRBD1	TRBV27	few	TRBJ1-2	CASSRTGGSYGYTF	TGTGCCAGCAGCCGGACAGGGGGCAGCTATGGCTACACCTTC
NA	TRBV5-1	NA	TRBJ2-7	CASSLNRERGYEQYF	TGCGCCAGCAGCTTGAATCGGGAAAGAGGGTACGAGCAGTACTTC
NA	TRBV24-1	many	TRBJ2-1	CATSADQDWIPYNEQFF	TGTGCCACCAGTGCCGACCAGGACTGGATCCCCTACAATGAGCAGTTCTTC
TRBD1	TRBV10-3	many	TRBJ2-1	CAISESKGAILYNEQFF	TGTGCCATCAGTGAGTCGAAGGGGGCCATATTATACAATGAGCAGTTCTTC
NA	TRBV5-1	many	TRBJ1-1	CASSLLGLMNTEAFF	TGCGCCAGCAGCTTGTTGGGGTTAATGAACACTGAAGCTTTCTTT
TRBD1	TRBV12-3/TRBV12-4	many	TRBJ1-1	CASIPGQGSEAFF	TGTGCCAGCATCCCGGGACAGGGGAGTGAAGCTTTCTTT
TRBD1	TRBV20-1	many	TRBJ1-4	CSANRQGYNEKLFF	TGCAGTGCCAATCGACAGGGATATAATGAAAAACTGTTTTTT
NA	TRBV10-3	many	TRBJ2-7	CAIRESGLVSSYEQYF	TGTGCCATCAGAGAGTCGGGACTTGTTAGCTCCTACGAGCAGTACTTC
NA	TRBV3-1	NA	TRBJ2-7	CATSRGQVPSYEQYF	TGTGCCACCAGCCGCGGGCAGGTGCCCTCCTACGAGCAGTACTTC
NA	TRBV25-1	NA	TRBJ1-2	CASSFGVLYGYTF	TGTGCCAGCAGCTTCGGGGTCCTCTATGGCTACACCTTC
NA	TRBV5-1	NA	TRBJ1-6	CASSFDEVDNSPLHF	TGCGCCAGCAGCTTCGATGAAGTCGATAATTCACCCCTCCACTTT
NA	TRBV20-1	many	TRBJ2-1	CSAREHVTGSGEQFF	TGCAGTGCTAGGGAACATGTCACGGGTTCTGGTGAGCAGTTCTTC
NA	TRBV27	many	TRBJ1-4	CASSSSKGVSEKLFF	NA
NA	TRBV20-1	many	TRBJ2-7	CSASARLVPYEQYF	TGCAGTGCTAGCGCTCGACTAGTTCCCTACGAGCAGTACTTC
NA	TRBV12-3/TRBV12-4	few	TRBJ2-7	CASSLTGNQYEQYF	TGTGCCAGCAGTCTCACCGGGAACCAATACGAGCAGTACTTC
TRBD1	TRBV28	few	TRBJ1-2	CASSFFDRGGDGYTF	TGTGCCAGCAGTTTCTTTGACAGGGGCGGCGATGGCTACACCTTC
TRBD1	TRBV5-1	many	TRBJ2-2	CASSVQGQGVAGELFF	TGCGCCAGCAGCGTACAAGGGCAGGGGGTCGCCGGGGAGCTGTTTTTT
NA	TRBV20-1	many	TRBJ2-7	CSARDHSGGSSYEQYF	TGCAGTGCTAGAGATCATAGCGGAGGAAGCTCCTACGAGCAGTACTTC
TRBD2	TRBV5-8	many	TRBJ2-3	CASSLGSSGGGDTQYF	TGTGCCAGCAGCTTAGGATCTAGCGGAGGAGGGGATACGCAGTATTTT
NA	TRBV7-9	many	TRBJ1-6	CASSNRAGVSPLHF	TGTGCCAGCAGCAACAGGGCCGGTGTGTCACCCCTCCACTTT